This T cell receptor beta chain was sequenced in a study of CD8 T cells in Susac syndrome (dated by TCRdb to the late 2010s). About the full investigation: Of the Susac syndrome patients who were sequenced, more than 5 had clinically active disease and roughly eight were in clinical remission. Repertoire sequencing was used to test whether CD8+ T cell activation and differentiation in Susac syndrome was antigen driven. Susac syndrome patients were therapy-naive, on corticosteroids (some also receiving IVIg), or on IVIg alone at blood withdrawal.

Paper-wide results and their limitations: No clonal expansion was detected in the CD4+ T cell repertoire of Susac syndrome patients. The study acknowledged that relatively few individuals were included in the TCR sequencing and HLA analysis.

From the cysteine through the phenylalanine, the CDR3 covers 15 amino acids. Only the CDR3 portion is preserved as DNA: 45 bases, with reading frame beginning at the first base. The germline V gene gives CDR1 as SGHVS and CDR2 as FQNEAQ. A distance of 11 bases separates the germline ends of V and J, which lose 2 bases and 3 bases respectively. Peripheral blood CD8+ and CD4+ T cells from healthy donors, Susac syndrome patients and multiple sclerosis patients were profiled using high-throughput TCR beta sequencing. Recently defined diagnostic criteria for definite or probable disease were met by the Susac syndrome patients. CD8+ TEMRA cells were enriched by FACS, while bulk CD8+ and CD4+ T cells were purified by magnetic negative isolation. Blood was drawn into EDTA tubes, processed within 24 hours, and PBMCs were isolated by density gradient centrifugation. PBMCs intended for TCR sequencing were frozen in liquid nitrogen and were later thawed in a 37 degrees C water bath. A purity of at least 90% was achieved for sorted or isolated CD4+, CD8+ and CD8+ TEMRA cells.

Concerning this clonotype itself: It has no known antigen specificity. Per-base quality was not reported, and no clone a single base away is much larger than it.

RNA was extracted using the RNeasy kit, and about 0.45 to 1 microgram was reverse transcribed with random hexamers. TCR beta CDR3 regions were amplified with the immunoSEQ multiplex PCR assay covering 54 Vbeta and 13 Jbeta segments. To correct PCR amplification bias, a synthetic template baseline was used for both primer optimization and computational correction. The published analysis was carried out like this. Only productive sequences were kept, with reads annotated to V, D and J genes according to IMGT and analyzed in immunoSEQ Analyzer. To calculate clonality, Shannon entropy was normalized by log2 of the number of productive unique sequences and then subtracted from one. For each patient and control, public and private clones were evaluated among the 100 most prevalent clones. Clones were defined as Susac-specific if absent from the healthy and MS cohorts, from 1052 published viral clones and from other ImmuneACCESS disease sequences. Through fastp at Q25 and MiXCR, TCRdb rebuilt clones from the public reads, retaining in-frame beta chains. All rows with the same CDR3 protein become a single entry with the most common DNA and genes. The V and J calls follow TCRdb's processing rather than the paper's. The sample table contains approximately 74,000 distinct CDR3 sequences; only one count was recorded for approximately 94% of them. About 0.52% of the sample rests with the top ten.

This clonotype originated in a human donor with Susac syndrome. Sequencing was performed on CD4+ T cells from PBMCs. The chain is encoded by TRBV7-8 joined to TRBJ1-5; the D gene cannot be named for sure. The CDR3 in this case is CASSLSRGFNQPQHF. DNA sequence: TGTGCCAGCAGCTTATCACGGGGATTCAATCAGCCCCAGCATTTT.